This T cell receptor beta chain derives from a study of T cells in Graves' hyperthyroidism and ophthalmopathy. Across 18 months, stable Graves' hyperthyroidism was marked by no progression to ophthalmopathy. The study left out patients who had uncontrolled infection, other autoimmune disease, pregnancy or lactation. Researchers amplified the TCR beta CDR3 regions from RNA transcripts. Initially, a first-round RT-PCR of the TCR CDR3 employed the HTBI primer set. Using its own MiXCR run on the multiplex PCR reads, TCRdb lists one record per CDR3 protein. Among under 400,000 distinct CDR3 sequences, roughly 14% were seen once, and the ten largest hold 9.5% to 11%. There are 16 residues in the CDR3. In germline, CDR1 is DFQATT, CDR2 SNEGSKA (reference sequence). Trimming cost V 6 bases and J 2 bases; bases outside gene matches: 12.

This sequence joins TRBV20-1 and TRBJ2-3; 9 bases align to TRBD1. This TCR was recovered from a woman aged 60-75 years with Graves' hyperthyroidism. The sequencing sample was made of blood. DNA of the CDR3: TGCAGTGCCTATACTCCGGGACAGGGATTCACAGATACGCAGTATTTT. This gives the protein CSAYTPGQGFTDTQYF.